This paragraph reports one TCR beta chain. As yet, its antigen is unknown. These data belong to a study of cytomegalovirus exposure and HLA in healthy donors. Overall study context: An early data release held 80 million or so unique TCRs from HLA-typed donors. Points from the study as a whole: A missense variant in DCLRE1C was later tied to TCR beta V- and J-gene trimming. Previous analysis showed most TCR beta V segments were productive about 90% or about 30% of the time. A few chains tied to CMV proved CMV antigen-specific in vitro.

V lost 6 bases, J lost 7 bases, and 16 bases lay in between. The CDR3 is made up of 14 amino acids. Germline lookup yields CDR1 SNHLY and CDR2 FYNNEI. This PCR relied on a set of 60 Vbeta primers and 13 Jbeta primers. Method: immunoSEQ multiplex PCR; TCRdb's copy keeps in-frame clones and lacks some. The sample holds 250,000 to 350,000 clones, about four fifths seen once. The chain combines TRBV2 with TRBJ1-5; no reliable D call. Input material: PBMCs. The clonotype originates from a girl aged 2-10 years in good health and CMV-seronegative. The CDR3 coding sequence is TGTGCCAGCAGGGCAGGCGATTTAGGACAGCCCCAGCATTTT. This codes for CASRAGDLGQPQHF.